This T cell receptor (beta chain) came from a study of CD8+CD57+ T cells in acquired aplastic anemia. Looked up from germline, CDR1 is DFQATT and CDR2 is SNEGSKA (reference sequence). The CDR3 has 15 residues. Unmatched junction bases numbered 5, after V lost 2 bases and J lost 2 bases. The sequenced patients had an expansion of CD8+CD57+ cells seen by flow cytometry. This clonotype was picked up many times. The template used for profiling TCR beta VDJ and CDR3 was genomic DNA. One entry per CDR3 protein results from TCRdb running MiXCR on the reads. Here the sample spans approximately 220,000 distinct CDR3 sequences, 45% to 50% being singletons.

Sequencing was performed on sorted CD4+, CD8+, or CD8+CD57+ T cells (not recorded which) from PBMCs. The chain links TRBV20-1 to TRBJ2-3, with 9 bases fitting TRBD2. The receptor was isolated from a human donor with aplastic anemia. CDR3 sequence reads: CSARRLADPTDTQYF. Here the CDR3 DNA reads TGCAGTGCTAGACGACTAGCGGATCCCACAGATACGCAGTATTTT.